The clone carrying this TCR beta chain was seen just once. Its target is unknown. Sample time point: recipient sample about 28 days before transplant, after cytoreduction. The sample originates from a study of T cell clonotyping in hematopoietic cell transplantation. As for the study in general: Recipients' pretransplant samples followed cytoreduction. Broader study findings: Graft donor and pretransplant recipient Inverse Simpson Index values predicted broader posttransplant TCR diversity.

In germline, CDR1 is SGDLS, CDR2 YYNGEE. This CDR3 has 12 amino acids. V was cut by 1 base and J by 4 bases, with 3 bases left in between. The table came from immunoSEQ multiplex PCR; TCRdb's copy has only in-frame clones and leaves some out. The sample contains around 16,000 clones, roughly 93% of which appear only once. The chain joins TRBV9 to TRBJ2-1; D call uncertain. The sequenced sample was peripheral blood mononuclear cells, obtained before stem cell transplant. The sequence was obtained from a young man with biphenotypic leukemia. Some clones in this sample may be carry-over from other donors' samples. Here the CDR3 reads CASSVRYNEQFF. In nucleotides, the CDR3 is TGTGCCAGCAGCGTACGGTACAATGAGCAGTTCTTC.